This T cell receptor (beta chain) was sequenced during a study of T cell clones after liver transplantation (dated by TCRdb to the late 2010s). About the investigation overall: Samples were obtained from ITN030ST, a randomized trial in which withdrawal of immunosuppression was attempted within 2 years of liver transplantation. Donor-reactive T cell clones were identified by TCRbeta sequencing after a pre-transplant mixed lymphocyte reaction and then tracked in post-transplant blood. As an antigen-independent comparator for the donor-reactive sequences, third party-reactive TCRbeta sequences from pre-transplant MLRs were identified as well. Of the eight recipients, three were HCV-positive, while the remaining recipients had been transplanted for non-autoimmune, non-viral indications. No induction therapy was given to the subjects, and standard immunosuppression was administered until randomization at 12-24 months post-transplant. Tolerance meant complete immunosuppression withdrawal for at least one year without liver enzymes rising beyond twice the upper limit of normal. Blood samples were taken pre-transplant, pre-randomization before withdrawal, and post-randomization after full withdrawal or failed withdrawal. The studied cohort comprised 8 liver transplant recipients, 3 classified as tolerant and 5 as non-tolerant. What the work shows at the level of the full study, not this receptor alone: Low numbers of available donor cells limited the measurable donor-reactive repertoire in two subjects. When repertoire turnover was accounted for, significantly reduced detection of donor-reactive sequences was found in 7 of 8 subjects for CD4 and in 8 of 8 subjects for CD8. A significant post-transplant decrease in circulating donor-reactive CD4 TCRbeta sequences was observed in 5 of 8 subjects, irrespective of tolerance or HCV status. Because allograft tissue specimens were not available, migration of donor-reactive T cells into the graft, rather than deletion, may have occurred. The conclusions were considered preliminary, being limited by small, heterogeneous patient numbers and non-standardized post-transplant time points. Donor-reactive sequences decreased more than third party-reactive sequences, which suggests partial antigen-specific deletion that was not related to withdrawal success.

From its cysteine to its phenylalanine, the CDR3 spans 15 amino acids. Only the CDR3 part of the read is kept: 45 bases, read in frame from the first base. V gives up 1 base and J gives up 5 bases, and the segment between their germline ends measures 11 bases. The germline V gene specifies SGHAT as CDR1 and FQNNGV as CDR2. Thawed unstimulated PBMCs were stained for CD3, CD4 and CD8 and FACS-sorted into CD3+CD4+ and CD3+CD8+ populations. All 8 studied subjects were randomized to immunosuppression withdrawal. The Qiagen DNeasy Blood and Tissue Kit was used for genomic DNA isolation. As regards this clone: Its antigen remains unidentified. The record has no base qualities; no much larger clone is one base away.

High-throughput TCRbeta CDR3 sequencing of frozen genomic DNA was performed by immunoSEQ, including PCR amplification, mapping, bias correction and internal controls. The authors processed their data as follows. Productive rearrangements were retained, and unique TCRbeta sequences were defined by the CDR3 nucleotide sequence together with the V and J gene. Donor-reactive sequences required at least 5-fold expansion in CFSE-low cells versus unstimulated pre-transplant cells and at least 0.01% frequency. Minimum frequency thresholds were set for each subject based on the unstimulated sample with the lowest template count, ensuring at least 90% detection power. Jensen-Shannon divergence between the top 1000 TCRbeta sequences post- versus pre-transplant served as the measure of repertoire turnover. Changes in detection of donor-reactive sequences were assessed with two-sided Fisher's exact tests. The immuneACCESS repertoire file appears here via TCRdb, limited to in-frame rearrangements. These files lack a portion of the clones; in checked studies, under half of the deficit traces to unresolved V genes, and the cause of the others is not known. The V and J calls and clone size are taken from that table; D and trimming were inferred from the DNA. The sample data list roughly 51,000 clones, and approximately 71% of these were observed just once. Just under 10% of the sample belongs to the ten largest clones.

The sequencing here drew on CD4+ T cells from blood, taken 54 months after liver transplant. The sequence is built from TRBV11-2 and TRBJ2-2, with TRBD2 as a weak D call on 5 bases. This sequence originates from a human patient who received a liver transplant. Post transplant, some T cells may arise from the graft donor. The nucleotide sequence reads TGTGCCAGCAGCTTAGGAGGGATGGGAACCGGGGAGCTGTTTTTT. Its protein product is CASSLGGMGTGELFF.